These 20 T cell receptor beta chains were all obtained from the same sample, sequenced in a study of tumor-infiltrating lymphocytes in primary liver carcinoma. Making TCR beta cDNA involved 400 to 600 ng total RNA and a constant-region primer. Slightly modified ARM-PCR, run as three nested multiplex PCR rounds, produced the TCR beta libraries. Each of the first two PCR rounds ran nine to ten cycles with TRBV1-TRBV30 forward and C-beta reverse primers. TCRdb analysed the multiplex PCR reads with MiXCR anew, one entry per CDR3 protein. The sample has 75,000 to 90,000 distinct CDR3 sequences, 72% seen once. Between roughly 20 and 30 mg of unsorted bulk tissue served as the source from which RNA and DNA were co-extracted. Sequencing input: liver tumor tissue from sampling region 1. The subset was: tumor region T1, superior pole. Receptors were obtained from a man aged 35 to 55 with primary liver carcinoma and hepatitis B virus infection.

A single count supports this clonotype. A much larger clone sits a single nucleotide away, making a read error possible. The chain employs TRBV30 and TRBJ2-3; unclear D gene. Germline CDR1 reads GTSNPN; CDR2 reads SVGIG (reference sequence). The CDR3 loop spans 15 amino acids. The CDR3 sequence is CACSVRLVSTDTQYF. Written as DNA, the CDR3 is TGTGCCTGTAGTGTACGACTTGTTTCCACAGATACGCAGTATTTT.

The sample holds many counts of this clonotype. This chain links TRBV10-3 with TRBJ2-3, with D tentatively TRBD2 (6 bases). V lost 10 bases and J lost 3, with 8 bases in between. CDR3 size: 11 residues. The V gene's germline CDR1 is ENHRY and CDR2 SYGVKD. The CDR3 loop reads CATRETDTQYF. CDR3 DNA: TGTGCCACCCGGGAGACAGATACGCAGTATTTT.

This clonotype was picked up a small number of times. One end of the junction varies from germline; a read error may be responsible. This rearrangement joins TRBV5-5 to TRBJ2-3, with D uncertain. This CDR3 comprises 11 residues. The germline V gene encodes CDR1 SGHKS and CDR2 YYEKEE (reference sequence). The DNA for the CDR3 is TGTGCCAGGAGCTACACAGATACGCAGTATTTC. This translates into CARSYTDTQYF.

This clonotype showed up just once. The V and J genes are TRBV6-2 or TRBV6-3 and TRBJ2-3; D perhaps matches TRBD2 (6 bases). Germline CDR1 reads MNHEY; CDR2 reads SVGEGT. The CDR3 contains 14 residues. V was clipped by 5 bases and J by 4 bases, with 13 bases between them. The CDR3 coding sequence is TGTGCCAGCAGTGCGGAGGGGTTCGCAGATACGCAGTATTTT. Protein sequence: CASSAEGFADTQYF.

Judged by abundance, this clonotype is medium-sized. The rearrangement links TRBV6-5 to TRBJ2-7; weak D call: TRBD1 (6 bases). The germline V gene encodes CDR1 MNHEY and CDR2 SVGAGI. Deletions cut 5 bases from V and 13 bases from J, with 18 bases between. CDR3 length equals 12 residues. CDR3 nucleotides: TGTGCCAGCAGTGCTGGACCGGACAGATTATACTTC. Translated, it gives CASSAGPDRLYF.

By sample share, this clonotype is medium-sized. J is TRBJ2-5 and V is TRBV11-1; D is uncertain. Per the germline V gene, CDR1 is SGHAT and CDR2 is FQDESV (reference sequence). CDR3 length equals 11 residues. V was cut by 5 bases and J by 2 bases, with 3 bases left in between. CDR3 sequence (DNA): TGTGCCAGCAGCGTGCAAGAGACCCAGTACTTC. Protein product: CASSVQETQYF.

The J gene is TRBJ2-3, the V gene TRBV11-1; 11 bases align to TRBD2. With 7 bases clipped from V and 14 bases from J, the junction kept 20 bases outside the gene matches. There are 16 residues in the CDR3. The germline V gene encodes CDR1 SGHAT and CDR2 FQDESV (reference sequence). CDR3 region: CASNKGLAVSTDTLYF. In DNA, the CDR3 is TGTGCCAGCAACAAGGGACTAGCGGTTAGCACAGATACGTTGTATTTT.

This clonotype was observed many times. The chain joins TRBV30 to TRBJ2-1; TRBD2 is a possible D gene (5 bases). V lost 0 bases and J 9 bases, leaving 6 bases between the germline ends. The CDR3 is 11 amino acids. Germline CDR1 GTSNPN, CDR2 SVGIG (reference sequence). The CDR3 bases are TGTGCCTGGAGTGTTGAGGGTGAGCAGTTCTTC. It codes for CAWSVEGEQFF. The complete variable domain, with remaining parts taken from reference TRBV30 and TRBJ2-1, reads SQTIHQWPATLVQPVGSPLSLECTVEGTSNPNLYWYRQAAGRGLQLLFYSVGIGQISSEVPQNLSASRPQDRQFILSSKKLLLSDSGFYLCAWSVEGEQFFGPGTRLTVL.

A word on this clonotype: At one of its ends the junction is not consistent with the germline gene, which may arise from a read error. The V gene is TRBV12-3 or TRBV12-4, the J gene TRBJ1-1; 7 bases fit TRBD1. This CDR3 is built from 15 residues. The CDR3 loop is CASNFRGEGNTEALF. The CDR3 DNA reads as TGTGCCAGCAATTTCAGGGGGGAGGGAAACACTGAAGCTCTCTTT.

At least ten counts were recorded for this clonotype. CDR3 amino acids: CASSQGQGDLDTQYF. In DNA form, the CDR3 reads TGTGCCAGCAGCCAAGGACAGGGGGATTTGGATACGCAGTATTTT. The V call is TRBV4-2, the J call TRBJ2-3, with 9 bases fitting TRBD1. Germline loops: CDR1 LGHNA, CDR2 YNFKEQ. There are 15 residues in the CDR3. V was clipped by 1 base and J by 6 bases; unmatched bases: 5.

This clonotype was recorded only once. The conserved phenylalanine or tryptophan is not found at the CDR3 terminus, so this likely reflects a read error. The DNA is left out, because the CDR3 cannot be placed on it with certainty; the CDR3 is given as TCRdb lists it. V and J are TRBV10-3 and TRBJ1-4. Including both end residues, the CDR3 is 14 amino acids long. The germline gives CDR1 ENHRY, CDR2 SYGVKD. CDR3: CAISEGRINEKLFS.

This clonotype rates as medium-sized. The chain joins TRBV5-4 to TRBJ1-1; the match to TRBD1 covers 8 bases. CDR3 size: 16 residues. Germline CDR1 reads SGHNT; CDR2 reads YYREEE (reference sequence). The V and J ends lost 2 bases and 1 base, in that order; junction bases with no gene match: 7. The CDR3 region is CASSFGSGTGNTEAFF. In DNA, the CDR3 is TGTGCCAGCAGCTTTGGTTCCGGGACAGGGAACACTGAAGCTTTCTTT. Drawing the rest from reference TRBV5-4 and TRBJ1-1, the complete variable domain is ETGVTQSPTHLIKTRGQQVTLRCSSQSGHNTVSWYQQALGQGPQFIFQYYREEENGRGNFPPRFSGLQFPNYSSELNVNALELDDSALYLCASSFGSGTGNTEAFFGQGTRLTVV.

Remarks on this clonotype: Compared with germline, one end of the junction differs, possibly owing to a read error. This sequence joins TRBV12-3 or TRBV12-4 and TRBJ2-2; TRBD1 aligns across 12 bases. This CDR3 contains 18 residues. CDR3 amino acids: CASSLMTGQGAVAGELFF. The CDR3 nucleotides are TGTGCCAGCAGTTTAATGACGGGACAGGGGGCGGTAGCCGGTGAGCTGTTTTTT.

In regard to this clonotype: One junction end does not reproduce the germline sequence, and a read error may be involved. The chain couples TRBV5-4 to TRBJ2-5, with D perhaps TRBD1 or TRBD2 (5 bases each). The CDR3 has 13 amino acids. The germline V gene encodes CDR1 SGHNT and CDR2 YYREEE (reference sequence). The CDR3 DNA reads TGTGCCAGCAGCTTGACGGGGCAAGATACCCAGTACTTC. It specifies CASSLTGQDTQYF.

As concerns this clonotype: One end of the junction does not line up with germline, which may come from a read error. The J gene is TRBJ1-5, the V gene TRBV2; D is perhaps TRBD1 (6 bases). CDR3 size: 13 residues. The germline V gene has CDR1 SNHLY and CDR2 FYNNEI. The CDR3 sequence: CTSSGQSSQPQHF. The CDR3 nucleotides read TGTACCAGCAGTGGACAGAGCAGTCAGCCCCAGCATTTT.

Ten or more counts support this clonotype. The CDR3, as DNA: TGTGCCAGCAGTCCAACCATCGAAAGCTCCTACAATGAGCAGTTCTTC. Its protein is CASSPTIESSYNEQFF. This sequence joins TRBV14 and TRBJ2-1; D is unclear. The V gene lost 6 bases and the J gene lost 0 bases, with 15 bases spanning the gap. The germline V gene encodes CDR1 SGHDN and CDR2 FVKESK. The CDR3 length is 16 residues.

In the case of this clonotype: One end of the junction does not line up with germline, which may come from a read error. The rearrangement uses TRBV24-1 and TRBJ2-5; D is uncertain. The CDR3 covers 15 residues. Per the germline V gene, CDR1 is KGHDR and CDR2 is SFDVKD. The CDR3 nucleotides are TGTGTCACCGGCGAAGGGTCTAACCTTCGAGAGACCCAGTACTTC. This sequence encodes CVTGEGSNLRETQYF.

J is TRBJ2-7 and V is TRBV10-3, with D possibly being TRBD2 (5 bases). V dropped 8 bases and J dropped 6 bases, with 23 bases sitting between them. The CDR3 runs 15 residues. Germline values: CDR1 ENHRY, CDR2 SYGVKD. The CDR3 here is CAIGGTVWESIEQYF. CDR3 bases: TGTGCCATCGGTGGAACTGTCTGGGAGAGTATCGAGCAGTACTTC.

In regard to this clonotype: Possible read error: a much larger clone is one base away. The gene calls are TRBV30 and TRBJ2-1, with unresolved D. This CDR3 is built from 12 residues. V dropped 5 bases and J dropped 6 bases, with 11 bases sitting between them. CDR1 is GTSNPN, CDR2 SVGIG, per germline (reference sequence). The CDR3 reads CAWVRVSNEQFF. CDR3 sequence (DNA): TGTGCCTGGGTCCGGGTCTCCAATGAGCAGTTCTTC.

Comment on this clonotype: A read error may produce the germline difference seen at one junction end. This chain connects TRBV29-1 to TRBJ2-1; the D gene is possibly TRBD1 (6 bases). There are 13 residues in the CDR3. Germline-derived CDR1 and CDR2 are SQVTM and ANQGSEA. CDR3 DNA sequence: TGCAGCGGAGGACAGCCCGCATACAGTGAGCAGTTCTTC. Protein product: CSGGQPAYSEQFF.